The clone carrying this T cell receptor (beta chain) has a handful of counts. Other DNA sequences in this specimen translate into the identical CDR3. This sample stems from a study of shared clonotypes between healthy human individuals. Trimming pared 3 bases from V and 3 bases from J, leaving 10 bases between. This CDR3 comprises 14 residues. Germline loops: CDR1 SGHKS, CDR2 YYEKEE (reference sequence). Partitioning of CD4+ cells yielded a CD45RA+ naive subset and a CD45RA-negative memory subset. Deep-level running was used for the assay. Profiling relied on immunoSEQ multiplex PCR, and the TCRdb table lists in-frame clones only, not all of them. The repertoire holds 1 million to 1.3 million clones, 70% to 80% seen once, with more than 0.55% in the top ten.

The material sequenced was memory CD4+ T cells from PBMCs. Subset described: CD45RA-negative fraction. The chain has TRBV5-5 and TRBJ1-5; possibly TRBD1 for D (5 bases). The TCR was taken from a man younger than 30 in good health. Some clones in this sample may be carry-over from other donors' samples. CDR3 protein: CASSSGTINQPQHF. The CDR3 DNA is TGTGCCAGCAGCTCCGGGACCATCAATCAGCCCCAGCATTTT.